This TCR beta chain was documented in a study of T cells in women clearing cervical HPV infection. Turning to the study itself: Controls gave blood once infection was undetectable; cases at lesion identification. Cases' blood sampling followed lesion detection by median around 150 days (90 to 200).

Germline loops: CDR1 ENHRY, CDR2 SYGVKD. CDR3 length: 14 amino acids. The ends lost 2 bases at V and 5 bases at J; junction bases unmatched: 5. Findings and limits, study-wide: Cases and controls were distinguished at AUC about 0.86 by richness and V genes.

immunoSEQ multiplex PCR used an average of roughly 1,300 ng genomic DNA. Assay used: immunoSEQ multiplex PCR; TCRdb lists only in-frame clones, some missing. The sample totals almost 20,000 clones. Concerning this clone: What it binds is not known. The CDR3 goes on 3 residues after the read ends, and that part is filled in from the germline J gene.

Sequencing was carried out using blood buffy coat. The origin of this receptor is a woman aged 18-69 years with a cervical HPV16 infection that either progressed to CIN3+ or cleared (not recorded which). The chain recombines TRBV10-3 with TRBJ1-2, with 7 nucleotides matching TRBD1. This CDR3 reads CAISEGQGVYGYTF. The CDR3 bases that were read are TGTGCCATCAGTGAGGGTCAGGGGGTTTATGGC.